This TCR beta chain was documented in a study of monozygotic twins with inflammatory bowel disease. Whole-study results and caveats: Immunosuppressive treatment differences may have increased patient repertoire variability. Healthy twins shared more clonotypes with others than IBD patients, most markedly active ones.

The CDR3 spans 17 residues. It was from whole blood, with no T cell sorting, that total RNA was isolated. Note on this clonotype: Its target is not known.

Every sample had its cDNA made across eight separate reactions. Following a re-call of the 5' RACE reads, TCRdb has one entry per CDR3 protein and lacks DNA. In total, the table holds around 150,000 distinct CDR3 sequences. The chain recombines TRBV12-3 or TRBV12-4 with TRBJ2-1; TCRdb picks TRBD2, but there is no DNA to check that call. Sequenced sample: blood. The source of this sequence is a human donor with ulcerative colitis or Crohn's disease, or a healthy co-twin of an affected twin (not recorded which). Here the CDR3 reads CASSFDRLAGGFNEQFF.